The 30 T cell receptor beta chains given below trace back to one sample, sequenced in a study of OX40 agonist ivuxolimab in advanced cancers. Data came from immunoSEQ multiplex PCR; TCRdb stores just in-frame clones and leaves some out. The sample shows approximately 130,000 clones, just over 90% of them seen only once. Sequencing was performed on CD4+ or CD8+ T cells sorted from blood, taken in a trial of the OX40 agonist ivuxolimab. These receptors were obtained from an adult with an advanced solid tumor such as melanoma, head and neck, liver or kidney cancer.

The rearrangement uses TRBV5-6 and TRBJ2-7; 9 bases line up with TRBD1. J was trimmed by 5 bases and V by 4 bases; bases with no gene match: 10. CDR3 length equals 15 residues. Per germline, CDR1 SGHDT and CDR2 YYEEEE. CDR3 sequence: CASSIPGQGGHEQYF. CDR3 coding DNA: TGTGCCAGCAGCATACCGGGACAGGGAGGCCACGAGCAGTACTTC.

V and J are TRBV18 and TRBJ1-1; 9 bases align to TRBD1. In germline, CDR1 is KGHSH, CDR2 LQKENI. Trimming removed 6 bases from V and 4 bases from J; junction bases left unmatched: 9. The CDR3 runs to 15 residues. In nucleotides, the CDR3 is TGTGCCAGCTCGCAGGGACAGGGAACAGGCACTGAAGCTTTCTTT. This sequence encodes CASSQGQGTGTEAFF.

DNA for the CDR3: TGTGCCAGCACCAAAAAAGGGACAGGGGCGTACGAGCAGTACTTC. This codes for CASTKKGTGAYEQYF. The V and J genes are TRBV27 and TRBJ2-7; 10 bases fit TRBD1. Germline CDR1 is MNHEY and CDR2 is SMNVEV (reference sequence). The V and J ends lost 7 bases and 4 bases, in that order; junction bases with no gene match: 10. CDR3 length: 15 residues.

V is TRBV19 and J is TRBJ1-3; the D is unclear. This CDR3 has 14 amino acids. V gave up 4 bases and J gave up 7 bases, with 14 bases separating them. Looked up from germline, CDR1 is LNHDA and CDR2 is SQIVND (reference sequence). CDR3 loop: CASSTEFMRNTIYF. The CDR3 DNA follows: TGTGCCAGTAGTACAGAGTTCATGCGGAACACCATATATTTT.

The genes are TRBV28 and TRBJ1-2, with D possibly matching TRBD1 (6 bases). Trimming removed 6 bases at V and 4 bases at J, with 15 bases between. The CDR3 has 14 residues. Germline assignment: CDR1 MDHEN and CDR2 SYDVKM. CDR3 in DNA: TGTGCCAGCAGCACCTCCGGGACATTCTATGGCTACACCTTC. It encodes CASSTSGTFYGYTF.

Concerning this clone itself: One junction end does not reproduce the germline sequence, and a read error may be involved. The chain joins TRBV4-1 to TRBJ1-1, with D tentatively TRBD1 (5 bases). The germline gives CDR1 MGHRA, CDR2 YSYEKL. This CDR3 contains 12 residues. The DNA for the CDR3 is TGCGCCAGCAGTCAAGTGGGCCTCCCGGGACTCTTT. Its translation: CASSQVGLPGLF.

The V and J genes are TRBV5-6 and TRBJ2-3; TRBD1 is a possible D gene (5 bases). Trimming took off 2 bases at V and 2 bases at J, with 9 bases between the two ends. CDR1 is SGHDT and CDR2 is YYEEEE in the germline V gene. The CDR3 sequence is 14 residues long. In DNA, the CDR3 is TGTGCCAGCAGCTTACCCAGGGCCACAGATACGCAGTATTTT. It translates to CASSLPRATDTQYF.

The chain links TRBV7-2 to TRBJ1-3; D is undetermined. With 4 bases removed from V and 0 bases from J, the gap between germline ends came to 10 bases. This CDR3 comprises 15 residues. Germline V gene sequence: CDR1 SGHTA, CDR2 FQGNSA. The CDR3 is CASSSLRSSGNTIYF. Here the CDR3 DNA reads TGTGCCAGCAGCTCGCTGCGGAGCTCTGGAAACACCATATATTTT.

V gene TRBV29-1 combines with J gene TRBJ2-1; TRBD2 matches at 8 bases. Per germline, CDR1 SQVTM and CDR2 ANQGSEA. The CDR3 spans 18 residues. V shed 7 bases, J shed 0 bases, and the junction held 17 bases outside the gene matches. The CDR3 loop reads CSGGPIAGPLSSYNEQFF. The CDR3 DNA follows: TGCAGCGGTGGCCCGATAGCGGGGCCTCTTAGCTCCTACAATGAGCAGTTCTTC.

This clone came up once. The CDR3 reads CASSPDGGDTGELFF. CDR3 sequence (DNA): TGTGCCAGCTCACCGGACGGGGGTGATACCGGGGAGCTGTTTTTT. V is TRBV18 and J is TRBJ2-2, with a possible D match to TRBD2 (6 bases). Trimming shortened V by 3 bases and J by 5 bases, and 13 bases separated the two germline ends. This CDR3 is 15 amino acids long. The germline V gene encodes CDR1 KGHSH and CDR2 LQKENI.

This chain links TRBV7-2 with TRBJ1-4; unclear D gene. V lost 6 bases and J 1 base, leaving 15 bases between the germline ends. Germline loops: CDR1 SGHTA, CDR2 FQGNSA. The CDR3 loop spans 16 amino acids. As DNA, the CDR3 is TGTGCCAGCAGATCGTCTGTGGGTGTAACTAATGAAAAACTGTTTTTT. Amino acid sequence: CASRSSVGVTNEKLFF. Based on the CDR3 plus reference TRBV7-2 and TRBJ1-4, the full variable domain is GAGVSQSPSNKVTEKGKDVELRCDPISGHTALYWYRQSLGQGLEFLIYFQGNSAPDKSGLPSDRFSAERTGGSVSTLTIQRTQQEDSAVYLCASRSSVGVTNEKLFFGSGTQLSVL.

The chain combines TRBV9 with TRBJ1-1; D is unclear. Germline assignment: CDR1 SGDLS and CDR2 YYNGEE. The CDR3 runs to 13 residues. V was shortened by 2 bases and J by 3 bases, with 8 bases between the two germline ends. CDR3 in DNA: TGTGCCAGCAGCGTCTGGCCAGACACTGAAGCTTTCTTT. It codes for CASSVWPDTEAFF.

The chain employs TRBV15 and TRBJ1-4; D is uncertain. V was shortened by 5 bases and J by 8 bases, with 21 bases between the two germline ends. CDR3 length equals 16 residues. The germline gives CDR1 LNHNV, CDR2 YYDKDF (reference sequence). The CDR3 loop reads CATSPGSRADGEKLFF. Here the CDR3 DNA reads TGTGCCACCAGCCCGGGATCCCGGGCTGATGGGGAAAAACTGTTTTTT.

The J gene is TRBJ2-5, the V gene TRBV11-1; D call uncertain. V lost 4 bases, J lost 5 bases, and 5 bases lay in between. CDR1 is SGHAT, CDR2 FQDESV, per germline (reference sequence). The CDR3 has 11 residues. CDR3 protein: CASSWRETQYF. CDR3 bases: TGTGCCAGCAGCTGGCGGGAGACCCAGTACTTC.

The V gene is TRBV28, the J gene TRBJ2-1, with 8 positions matching TRBD2. V lost 10 bases, J lost 5 bases, and 10 bases stayed unmatched. Germline CDR1 MDHEN, CDR2 SYDVKM. This CDR3 has 14 residues. The DNA for the CDR3 is TGTGCCATCGAGGGTAGCGGGGCAAACAATGAGCAGTTCTTC. Translation: CAIEGSGANNEQFF.

The chain recombines TRBV30 with TRBJ2-7; D possibly uses TRBD1 or TRBD2 (5 bases each). The V gene lost 0 bases and the J gene lost 2 bases, with 11 bases spanning the gap. CDR3 size: 14 residues. Germline V lookup: CDR1 GTSNPN, CDR2 SVGIG (reference sequence). CDR3 nucleotide sequence: TGTGCCTGGAGTGTGGGTGGGGGAACCTACGAGCAGTACTTC. The encoded protein is CAWSVGGGTYEQYF.

V and J are TRBV2 and TRBJ2-3; D call uncertain. V was trimmed by 7 bases and J by 0 bases, leaving 8 bases between them. Germline assignment: CDR1 SNHLY and CDR2 FYNNEI. This CDR3 contains 13 residues. Here the CDR3 reads CASIPSSTDTQYF. The CDR3 nucleotides are TGTGCCAGCATACCTTCTAGCACAGATACGCAGTATTTT.

The chain employs TRBV18 and TRBJ2-7; 7 bases map to TRBD2. The CDR3 runs to 15 residues. Germline CDR1 and CDR2: KGHSH and LQKENI. Losses at the gene ends were 6 bases for V and 3 bases for J; bases not matched to a gene: 11. CDR3 nucleotides: TGTGCCAGCTCCCCCCGCGGGGCTAGCGGCTACGAGCAGTACTTC. Protein: CASSPRGASGYEQYF.

The rearrangement links TRBV7-9 to TRBJ1-1; 7 bases are a match to TRBD1. This CDR3 has 14 residues. Trimming cost V 5 bases and J 0 bases; bases outside gene matches: 3. CDR1 and CDR2 (germline): SEHNR, FQNEAQ (reference sequence). This chain's CDR3 is CASSGQEMNTEAFF. The CDR3 nucleotides read TGTGCCAGCAGCGGACAGGAAATGAACACTGAAGCTTTCTTT.

With respect to this clone: In the same sample, other DNA sequences code for this CDR3. The rearrangement links TRBV28 to TRBJ1-2, with D uncertain. The CDR3 spans 12 residues. V lost 3 bases and J 2 bases, leaving 4 bases between the germline ends. CDR1 is MDHEN and CDR2 is SYDVKM in the germline V gene. The CDR3 DNA reads TGTGCCAGCAGTTTGGCCAACTATGGCTACACCTTC. Translating gives CASSLANYGYTF.

The chain carries TRBV5-1 and TRBJ2-1, with 9 bases fitting TRBD1. CDR3 length equals 15 residues. Germline CDR1 reads SGHRS; CDR2 reads YFSETQ. J lost 4 bases, V lost 4 bases, and 6 bases had no gene match. The chain's CDR3 is CASSKGQGPYNEQFF. The CDR3 DNA reads TGCGCCAGCAGCAAGGGACAGGGCCCGTACAATGAGCAGTTCTTC.

This sequence joins TRBV11-2 and TRBJ1-1; D unclear. The CDR3 runs 11 residues. V gave up 1 base and J gave up 8 bases, with 5 bases separating them. Germline CDR1 and CDR2: SGHAT and FQNNGV. DNA of the CDR3: TGTGCCAGCAGCTTAGGTTCAGAAGCTTTCTTT. Residues: CASSLGSEAFF.

The CDR3 loop is CASSSAGTGLDIQYF. In DNA, the CDR3 is TGTGCCAGCAGCTCCGCCGGGACAGGGTTGGACATTCAGTACTTC. The J gene is TRBJ2-4, the V gene TRBV7-9; TRBD1 matches 9 bases. The germline V gene encodes CDR1 SEHNR and CDR2 FQNEAQ (reference sequence). The V segment lost 4 bases and the J segment 8 bases; nucleotides outside the gene matches: 9. The CDR3 runs 15 residues.

Note on this clone: The same CDR3 can be traced to other DNA sequences in this sample. V gene TRBV5-6 combines with J gene TRBJ2-3; D unresolved. The CDR3 has 12 residues. V lost 0 bases to trimming and J lost 4 bases, with 3 bases between them. In germline, CDR1 is SGHDT, CDR2 YYEEEE. CDR3 DNA: TGTGCCAGCAGCTTGGTGGCAGATACGCAGTATTTT. Amino acids: CASSLVADTQYF.

The chain combines TRBV9 with TRBJ1-2, with 7 bases identical to TRBD1. The V and J ends lost 0 bases and 5 bases, in that order; junction bases with no gene match: 7. The CDR3 extends over 15 amino acids. Germline values: CDR1 SGDLS, CDR2 YYNGEE. The CDR3 loop is CASSVGGRGSYGYTF. CDR3 coding DNA: TGTGCCAGCAGCGTAGGTGGCAGGGGGAGTTATGGCTACACCTTC.

This chain links TRBV7-9 with TRBJ2-5; D perhaps matches TRBD1 (5 bases). Trimming removed 1 base from V and 3 bases from J, with 18 bases in between. Germline assignment: CDR1 SEHNR and CDR2 FQNEAQ (reference sequence). This CDR3 has 17 amino acids. The DNA of the CDR3 is TGTGCCAGCAGCTTAGAGTTGGCCCAGGGTATTAAAGAGACCCAGTACTTC. Translation: CASSLELAQGIKETQYF.

This rearrangement joins TRBV6-1 to TRBJ2-7; the match to TRBD1 covers 9 bases. V was clipped by 0 bases and J by 3 bases; unmatched bases: 6. CDR3 length: 16 residues. From germline, CDR1 is MNHNS and CDR2 SASEGT. CDR3 residues: CASSEAGGQGFYEQYF. The DNA of the CDR3 is TGTGCCAGCAGTGAAGCGGGGGGACAGGGATTCTACGAGCAGTACTTC.

This clone was counted only a few times. J is TRBJ1-2 and V is TRBV25-1; 7 bases align to TRBD1. This CDR3 contains 13 residues. From germline, CDR1 is MGHDK and CDR2 SYGVNS. The V gene end was trimmed by 6 bases and the J gene end by 8 bases; junction bases not matched to a gene: 9. CDR3 bases: TGTGCCAGCAGGGCTCCGGGACAGTGGGGCTACACCTTC. It yields the protein CASRAPGQWGYTF.

The chain is built from TRBV2 and TRBJ1-1; D not certain. CDR3 size: 11 residues. V dropped 6 bases and J dropped 6 bases, with 8 bases sitting between them. The V gene's germline CDR1 is SNHLY and CDR2 FYNNEI. The CDR3 nucleotides read TGTGCCAGCAGCACGGTAGCTGAAGCTTTCTTT. Translation gives CASSTVAEAFF.

CDR3 sequence: CASSPMTGGNTEAFF. The CDR3 DNA is TGTGCCAGCTCACCCATGACAGGGGGCAACACTGAAGCTTTCTTT. This chain joins TRBV18 and TRBJ1-1, with 10 bases fitting TRBD1. The ends lost 3 bases at V and 2 bases at J; junction bases unmatched: 3. Germline assignment: CDR1 KGHSH and CDR2 LQKENI. This CDR3 contains 15 residues.